The 7 T cell receptor beta chains below all came from one sample that was sequenced in a study of cytomegalovirus exposure and HLA in healthy donors. PCR primers comprised 60 Vbeta and 13 Jbeta primers. Some clones are missing from TCRdb's copy, which holds only in-frame ones; the method was immunoSEQ multiplex PCR. This sample has fewer than 250,000 clones; around 86% occur once, and the top ten carry 10%. Source material: PBMCs. The receptor source for this set is a woman between 50 and 59 years old in good health and CMV-seropositive.

This clone has a handful of counts. The V and J genes are TRBV4-1 and TRBJ2-2; TRBD2 matches 10 bases. CDR3 length: 17 residues. Germline CDR1 is MGHRA and CDR2 is YSYEKL. With V trimmed by 3 bases and J by 1 base, 5 bases remained unmatched. The CDR3 DNA reads as TGCGCCAGCAGCCAGGTTAGCGGGGGGCGGAACACCGGGGAGCTGTTTTTT. The encoded protein is CASSQVSGGRNTGELFF.

The chain links TRBV5-1 to TRBJ1-5, with 11 bases fitting TRBD1. CDR3 size: 15 residues. Unmatched junction bases numbered 4, after V lost 2 bases and J lost 6 bases. CDR1 SGHRS and CDR2 YFSETQ come from the germline V gene. Here the CDR3 reads CASSLGTGGAQPQHF. The CDR3 bases are TGCGCCAGCAGCTTAGGGACAGGGGGTGCTCAGCCCCAGCATTTT. The variable domain in full, completed from reference TRBV5-1 and TRBJ1-5, reads KAGVTQTPRYLIKTRGQQVTLSCSPISGHRSVSWYQQTPGQGLQFLFEYFSETQRNKGNFPGRFSGRQFSNSRSEMNVSTLELGDSALYLCASSLGTGGAQPQHFGDGTRLSIL.

V is TRBV18 and J is TRBJ1-1, with D possibly TRBD1 on 6 matching bases. The ends were cut back, 2 bases at V and 11 bases at J, with 15 bases in the middle. Per the germline V gene, CDR1 is KGHSH and CDR2 is LQKENI. CDR3 size: 13 residues. For the CDR3, the DNA is TGTGCCAGCTCACCAGAGAGGGGGTACAGGGCTTTCTTT. Its protein is CASSPERGYRAFF. Full variable domain (outside the CDR3, taken from reference TRBV18 and TRBJ1-1): NAGVMQNPRHLVRRRGQEARLRCSPMKGHSHVYWYRQLPEEGLKFMVYLQKENIIDESGMPKERFSAEFPKEGPSILRIQQVVRGDSAAYFCASSPERGYRAFFGQGTRLTVV.

This clone was observed a single time. This sequence joins TRBV6-1 and TRBJ2-3; D may be TRBD1 (5 bases). In germline, CDR1 is MNHNS, CDR2 SASEGT. CDR3 length: 13 residues. Trimming stripped 7 bases from V and 3 bases from J, with 11 bases between. CDR3 region: CASTARVTDTQYF. CDR3 coding DNA: TGTGCCAGCACGGCCAGGGTTACAGATACGCAGTATTTT.

This clone has a handful of counts. The chain employs TRBV27 and TRBJ1-4; possible D gene TRBD1, 5 bases. The germline V and J ends were trimmed by 4 bases and 4 bases, with 13 bases remaining between them. The germline gives CDR1 MNHEY, CDR2 SMNVEV (reference sequence). This CDR3 spans 15 amino acids. The CDR3 DNA is TGTGCCAGCAGTTCCCGGACACGAGTTAATGAAAAACTGTTTTTT. Its translation is CASSSRTRVNEKLFF.

J is TRBJ2-7 and V is TRBV7-2; 7 bases agree with TRBD2. Germline trimming cut 1 base from V and 1 base from J; bases unmatched to any gene: 7. The CDR3 is 16 residues long. Germline CDR1 and CDR2: SGHTA and FQGNSA. The DNA of the CDR3 is TGTGCCAGCAGCTTAGGGGGGGGTAGGCTGTCCTACGAGCAGTACTTC. Encoded protein: CASSLGGGRLSYEQYF.

This clone was seen a few times. The V and J genes are TRBV4-2 and TRBJ2-5, with D tentatively TRBD2 (5 bases). In germline, CDR1 is LGHNA, CDR2 YNFKEQ. The CDR3 covers 14 residues. Trimming pared 1 base from V and 5 bases from J, leaving 11 bases between. The CDR3 spells CASSQGHGVETQYF. CDR3 nucleotide sequence: TGTGCCAGCAGCCAAGGTCACGGGGTGGAGACCCAGTACTTC.